The 10 T cell receptor beta chains below all came from one sample that was sequenced in a study of T cell responses to AZD1222 COVID-19 vaccine. This table comes from immunoSEQ multiplex PCR, and its TCRdb copy is limited to in-frame clones, with some not included. The sample lists approximately 130,000 clones, about nine tenths seen once, with around a tenth in the top ten. Specimen: peripheral blood, collected 28 days after the second AZD1222 dose. The receptors stem from an adult who received the AZD1222 COVID-19 vaccine.

The V gene is TRBV21-1, the J gene TRBJ1-5; TRBD1, as called in the table, went unchecked against the DNA. TRBV21-1 is assigned pseudogene status. This CDR3 is 16 amino acids long. The CDR3 spells CASIRPPYSHQLPQHF. Written as DNA, the CDR3 is TGTGCCAGCATCCGACCGCCCTACAGCCATCAGTTGCCCCAGCATTTT.

The sample holds one count of this clone. The chain links TRBV4-1 to TRBJ2-7; D is uncertain. The CDR3 has 15 residues. Germline V gene lookup returns CDR1 MGHRA and CDR2 YSYEKL. Trimming pared 0 bases from V and 2 bases from J, leaving 11 bases between. The CDR3 sequence: CASSQESWQAYEQYF. The CDR3 bases are TGCGCCAGCAGCCAAGAATCGTGGCAGGCCTACGAGCAGTACTTC.

J is TRBJ2-3 and V is TRBV7-2; the D call may be TRBD1 or TRBD2 (6 bases each). CDR1 and CDR2 from the germline V gene are SGHTA and FQGNSA. The V and J ends lost 9 bases and 0 bases respectively, with 13 bases between them. This CDR3 has 14 residues. The CDR3 DNA follows: TGTGCCAGTAGTAGGGGGGCAAGCACAGATACGCAGTATTTT. This codes for CASSRGASTDTQYF.

This sequence joins TRBV30 and TRBJ1-1, with a tentative D call TRBD1 (5 bases). CDR3 size: 13 residues. Germline V CDR1 and CDR2: GTSNPN, SVGIG (reference sequence). The germline V and J ends were trimmed by 2 bases and 6 bases, with 13 bases remaining between them. CDR3: CAWSKRGAAEAFF. The CDR3 DNA follows: TGTGCCTGGAGTAAGAGAGGGGCGGCTGAAGCTTTCTTT.

The rearrangement links TRBV10-3 to TRBJ1-2; D gene unclear. Germline CDR1 and CDR2: ENHRY and SYGVKD. V shed 3 bases and J shed 7 bases, with 9 bases lying between them. CDR3 length equals 12 residues. CDR3 amino acids: CAISDWVAGYTF. As DNA, the CDR3 is TGTGCCATCAGTGACTGGGTTGCTGGCTACACCTTC.

V gene TRBV2 combines with J gene TRBJ1-3, with D hard to call. Germline V gene lookup returns CDR1 SNHLY and CDR2 FYNNEI. V was shortened by 6 bases and J by 0 bases, with 9 bases between the two germline ends. This CDR3 comprises 14 residues. The CDR3 DNA is TGTGCCAGCAGCCTCAGCTACTCTGGAAACACCATATATTTT. Translating gives CASSLSYSGNTIYF.

The chain couples TRBV30 to TRBJ2-3, with a possible D match to TRBD2 (5 bases). The CDR3 has 12 amino acids. V gave up 2 bases and J gave up 7 bases, with 10 bases separating them. CDR1 is GTSNPN and CDR2 is SVGIG in the germline V gene (reference sequence). CDR3 amino acids: CAWSNRGNTQYF. CDR3 DNA sequence: TGTGCCTGGAGTAACCGGGGAAATACGCAGTATTTT.

This chain connects TRBV11-2 to TRBJ1-2; TRBD1 matches 11 bases. The CDR3 length is 14 residues. The junction had 2 bases not matched to a gene; V was cut back by 3 bases and J by 5 bases. CDR1 is SGHAT and CDR2 is FQNNGV in the germline V gene. The DNA of the CDR3 is TGTGCCAGCAGCTTGGACAGGGGGCCATATGGCTACACCTTC. This codes for CASSLDRGPYGYTF. Supplemented by reference TRBV11-2 and TRBJ1-2, the full variable domain reads EAGVAQSPRYKIIEKRQSVAFWCNPISGHATLYWYQQILGQGPKLLIQFQNNGVVDDSQLPKDRFSAERLKGVDSTLKIQPAKLEDSAVYLCASSLDRGPYGYTFGSGTRLTVV.

The chain uses TRBV6-7 and TRBJ2-1; D is undetermined. TRBV6-7 is treated as an ORF (open reading frame) with a function not yet certain. V lost 5 bases and J 0 bases, leaving 17 bases between the germline ends. The CDR3 runs to 17 residues. The CDR3, as DNA: TGTGCCAGCAGTACTTCCCCCTCCGACCTCTCCTACAATGAGCAGTTCTTC. Its protein is CASSTSPSDLSYNEQFF.

The chain is built from TRBV5-6 and TRBJ2-3; D uncertain. From germline, CDR1 is SGHDT and CDR2 YYEEEE. V shed 0 bases and J shed 2 bases, with 13 bases lying between them. The CDR3 extends over 16 amino acids. The CDR3 loop is CASSLDAVGYTDTQYF. Here the CDR3 DNA reads TGTGCCAGCAGCTTGGACGCAGTGGGATACACAGATACGCAGTATTTT.